A single sample is the source of the 21 T cell receptor beta chains below, sequenced in a study of T cell responses to AZD1222 COVID-19 vaccine. Repertoires were generated with immunoSEQ multiplex PCR, while TCRdb's copy carries only in-frame clones and drops some. Of around 170,000 clones listed, just over 90% are singletons. The sequenced sample was peripheral blood, obtained on day 0 of AZD1222 vaccination. These receptors were taken from an adult in good health.

This chain links TRBV5-1 with TRBJ2-7; a weak D match, TRBD1 (5 bases). Per the germline V gene, CDR1 is SGHRS and CDR2 is YFSETQ. This CDR3 region has 13 residues. V was pared by 2 bases and J by 4 bases, with 10 bases between. The CDR3 sequence is CASSFSRAYEQYF. The CDR3 DNA reads as TGCGCCAGCAGCTTTTCCAGGGCTTACGAGCAGTACTTC.

This chain uses TRBV5-1 with TRBJ2-5; 7 bases map to TRBD1. The V gene's germline CDR1 is SGHRS and CDR2 YFSETQ. The CDR3 is 14 residues long. Trimming removed 1 base from V and 3 bases from J; junction bases left unmatched: 3. CDR3 nucleotides: TGCGCCAGCAGCTTGAGGCAGGGGGAAGAGACCCAGTACTTC. It specifies CASSLRQGEETQYF.

This chain connects TRBV3-1 (or the pseudogene TRBV3-2) to TRBJ1-3, with unresolved D. The germline CDR1 and CDR2 sequences are LGHDT and YNNKEL (reference sequence). This CDR3 comprises 14 residues. V was trimmed by 0 bases and J by 7 bases, leaving 10 bases between them. CDR3 in amino acids: CASSQDGEGNTIYF. In DNA form, the CDR3 reads TGTGCCAGCAGCCAAGATGGGGAGGGCAACACCATATATTTT.

J is TRBJ1-4 and V is TRBV18; D is uncertain. V lost 8 bases and J lost 0, with 7 bases in between. CDR1 and CDR2 (germline): KGHSH, LQKENI. This CDR3 has 13 residues. The CDR3 coding sequence is TGTGCCAGCGAACGTTCAACTAATGAAAAACTGTTTTTT. Translated: CASERSTNEKLFF.

This sequence joins TRBV7-6 and TRBJ2-3; 16 bases fit TRBD2. Germline lookup yields CDR1 SGHVS and CDR2 FNYEAQ. V trimming: 4 bases; J trimming: 5 bases; junction bases outside the gene matches: 9. The CDR3 has 18 residues. DNA for the CDR3: TGTGCCAGCAGCTCGGGACTAGCGGGGGGGCCGTCCGGAGATACGCAGTATTTT. Translated, it gives CASSSGLAGGPSGDTQYF.

This chain links TRBV14 with TRBJ2-5; possible D gene TRBD1, 5 bases. Trimming took off 4 bases at V and 4 bases at J, with 13 bases between the two ends. CDR1 SGHDN and CDR2 FVKESK come from the germline V gene. The CDR3 has 14 residues. The CDR3 coding sequence is TGTGCCAGCAGCCTAGGGGCAGGGCTAGAGACCCAGTACTTC. The encoded protein is CASSLGAGLETQYF.

This chain joins TRBV27 and TRBJ1-3; D is undetermined. V was pared by 6 bases and J by 0 bases, with 12 bases between. Germline V lookup: CDR1 MNHEY, CDR2 SMNVEV (reference sequence). CDR3 size: 15 residues. CDR3 loop: CASSRTIHSGNTIYF. CDR3 DNA: TGTGCCAGCAGCCGAACTATTCACTCTGGAAACACCATATATTTT.

The chain has TRBV19 and TRBJ1-4, with 12 bases that match TRBD1. V lost 3 bases, J lost 9 bases, and 11 bases stayed unmatched. Germline V gene data show CDR1 as LNHDA and CDR2 as SQIVND (reference sequence). This CDR3 is 17 amino acids long. This chain's CDR3 is CASSIVHSGQGAQKLFF. The CDR3 bases are TGTGCCAGTAGTATTGTCCATTCGGGACAGGGGGCACAAAAACTGTTTTTT.

V usage is TRBV28 and J usage is TRBJ2-1; D unresolved. CDR3 length equals 15 residues. From germline, CDR1 is MDHEN and CDR2 SYDVKM. Trimming pared 5 bases from V and 2 bases from J, leaving 13 bases between. CDR3 DNA sequence: TGTGCCAGCAGTGGGGTTGGGGATGCCTACAATGAGCAGTTCTTC. This codes for CASSGVGDAYNEQFF.

The V gene is TRBV15, the J gene TRBJ2-3; 8 nucleotides align to TRBD2. Germline lookup yields CDR1 LNHNV and CDR2 YYDKDF (reference sequence). The CDR3 is 18 residues long. With V trimmed by 1 base and J by 4 bases, 13 bases remained unmatched. The CDR3: CATSRAIGTPGGADTQYF. CDR3 DNA: TGTGCCACCAGCAGAGCGATCGGGACCCCGGGAGGGGCAGATACGCAGTATTTT.

This chain uses TRBV7-9 with TRBJ2-7, with D uncertain. This CDR3 has 15 residues. CDR1 SEHNR and CDR2 FQNEAQ come from the germline V gene (reference sequence). Trimming removed 4 bases from V and 0 bases from J, with 13 bases in between. The CDR3 protein is CASSYGAGRSYEQYF. The DNA of the CDR3 is TGTGCCAGCAGCTACGGAGCAGGCCGCTCCTACGAGCAGTACTTC.

The J gene is TRBJ1-4, the V gene TRBV5-1, with D maybe TRBD1 (5 bases). Germline V gives CDR1 SGHRS, CDR2 YFSETQ. The CDR3 sequence is 15 residues long. Trimming took 4 bases from V and 8 from J, leaving 18 bases between them. CDR3 nucleotide sequence: TGCGCCAGCAGCAGGGGAGGTCCCGAAGTCGAAAAACTGTTTTTT. This codes for CASSRGGPEVEKLFF.

The V and J genes are TRBV11-3 and TRBJ1-5; D unresolved. The CDR3 covers 12 residues. Germline CDR1 is SGHNT and CDR2 is YENEEA. Trimming stripped 0 bases from V and 9 bases from J, with 6 bases between. Written as DNA, the CDR3 is TGTGCCAGCAGCTTAGAAGAGGGGCCCCAGCATTTT. It encodes CASSLEEGPQHF.

To note about this clone: The same CDR3 arises from other DNA sequences in this sample as well. The V gene is TRBV10-1, the J gene TRBJ2-3, with D hard to call. V lost 3 bases and J lost 0, with 10 bases in between. The CDR3 extends over 15 amino acids. Per germline, CDR1 WNHNN and CDR2 SYGVQD (reference sequence). The CDR3 coding sequence is TGCGCCAGCAGTGAAGACGGTTACAGCACAGATACGCAGTATTTT. The encoded protein is CASSEDGYSTDTQYF.

This chain connects TRBV4-3 to TRBJ2-7; no clear D. CDR1 and CDR2 from the germline V gene are LGHNA and YSLEER. V was shortened by 0 bases and J by 4 bases, with 10 bases between the two germline ends. The CDR3 contains 14 residues. CDR3 sequence (DNA): TGCGCCAGCAGCCAAGACACGGGCAGGTACGAGCAGTACTTC. It specifies CASSQDTGRYEQYF.

The CDR3, as DNA: TGTGCCAGCAGTTTCCCAGGGTTGGGCAATCAGCCCCAGCATTTT. This codes for CASSFPGLGNQPQHF. This chain uses TRBV28 with TRBJ1-5; TRBD1 is a possible D gene (5 bases). With 3 bases removed from V and 2 bases from J, the gap between germline ends came to 11 bases. The CDR3 extends over 15 amino acids. Germline CDR1 is MDHEN and CDR2 is SYDVKM.

The chain employs TRBV5-1 and TRBJ2-5, with 7 bases matching TRBD1. The V segment lost 5 bases and the J segment 0 bases; nucleotides outside the gene matches: 4. Germline CDR1 reads SGHRS; CDR2 reads YFSETQ. This CDR3 has 14 residues. The CDR3 region has the DNA TGCGCCAGCAGTTCGGACAGGTACCAAGAGACCCAGTACTTC. It is translated as CASSSDRYQETQYF.

The chain joins TRBV28 to TRBJ2-7; possible D gene TRBD1, 6 bases. Per the germline V gene, CDR1 is MDHEN and CDR2 is SYDVKM. V gave up 8 bases and J gave up 2 bases, with 25 bases separating them. This CDR3 contains 17 residues. The CDR3 nucleotides are TGTGCCAGCGACTCCCAAGCAGAACCAGGGGTCACCTACGAGCAGTACTTC. Translating it yields CASDSQAEPGVTYEQYF.

The chain combines TRBV18 with TRBJ1-4; weak D call: TRBD1 (6 bases). With 6 bases removed from V and 8 bases from J, the gap between germline ends came to 16 bases. Per germline, CDR1 KGHSH and CDR2 LQKENI. The CDR3 consists of 14 residues. CDR3 in DNA: TGTGCCAGCTCGCTTACAGGGTTCGGAGAAAAACTGTTTTTT. This codes for CASSLTGFGEKLFF. Filled out from reference TRBV18 and TRBJ1-4, the complete variable domain reads NAGVMQNPRHLVRRRGQEARLRCSPMKGHSHVYWYRQLPEEGLKFMVYLQKENIIDESGMPKERFSAEFPKEGPSILRIQQVVRGDSAAYFCASSLTGFGEKLFFGSGTQLSVL.

Only one count was recorded for this clone. The chain employs TRBV12-3 or TRBV12-4 and TRBJ1-2; D is perhaps TRBD1 (5 bases). The CDR3 covers 13 residues. Between the trimmed V and J ends, which lost 3 bases and 7 bases, there was a span of 12 bases. In nucleotides, the CDR3 is TGTGCCAGCAGTTTTGAGGGGTTGGGTGGCTACACCTTC. Protein product: CASSFEGLGGYTF.

The chain links TRBV7-8 to TRBJ2-2; TRBD2 might be the D (6 bases). Germline CDR1 and CDR2: SGHVS and FQNEAQ. Trimming stripped 4 bases from V and 5 bases from J, with 17 bases between. The CDR3 consists of 16 residues. This chain's CDR3 is CASSSLVRGWTGELFF. The DNA for the CDR3 is TGTGCCAGCAGCTCCCTAGTCCGGGGGTGGACCGGGGAGCTGTTTTTT. Combining the CDR3 with reference TRBV7-8 and TRBJ2-2 gives the whole variable domain GAGVSQSPRYKVAKRGQDVALRCDPISGHVSLFWYQQALGQGPEFLTYFQNEAQLDKSGLPSDRFFAERPEGSVSTLKIQRTQQEDSAVYLCASSSLVRGWTGELFFGEGSRLTVL.